This T cell receptor (beta chain) was sequenced in a study of cytotoxic CD8 clonotypes in ibrutinib-treated CLL. Regarding this clone: Its antigen is undetermined. The sample has other DNA sequences that encode this CDR3 too.

The CDR3 is 15 amino acids. Trimming left V 5 bases short and J 4 bases short, with 12 bases between. Germline CDR1 and CDR2: SGHTA and FQGTGA. Study-wide findings and caveats: Circulating CD8+ T-cell counts were tracked by baseline clonality, which exceeded that of age-matched healthy donors.

Depth targeted 1 in 200,000 to 1 in 1 million T cells, averaging roughly 9.7x coverage per clonotype. TCRdb's table, derived via immunoSEQ multiplex PCR, lists solely in-frame clones and lacks some. The repertoire holds roughly 150,000 clones, with roughly 80% as singletons. The sequenced sample was PBMCs, obtained after 24 months of ibrutinib treatment. This chain uses TRBV7-3 with TRBJ2-6; possibly TRBD1 for D (5 bases). The TCR was taken from a human donor with chronic lymphocytic leukemia. CDR3 residues: CASSPQGTGANVLTF. CDR3 sequence (DNA): TGTGCCAGCAGCCCTCAGGGAACCGGGGCCAACGTCCTGACTTTC.